This TCR beta chain was identified in a study of CD8 T cells in Susac syndrome. A quantity of roughly 0.5 to 1 ug RNA underwent reverse transcription using random hexamers. Coverage of TCR beta CDR3 amplification by immunoSEQ multiplex PCR extended to 54 Vbeta and 13 Jbeta. TCRdb independently ran MiXCR on the immunoSEQ multiplex PCR reads; one entry per CDR3 protein. This sample yields about 120,000 distinct CDR3 sequences, of which 94% are seen a single time; about 0.098% belongs to the top ten. The sequenced target, TCR beta, came from blood CD8+ and CD4+ T cells. The authors negatively isolated CD8+ and CD4+ T cells and FACS-enriched TEMRA cells. Germline V gene data show CDR1 as SGHTS and CDR2 as YDEGEE. The CDR3 is 13 amino acids. The ends were cut back, 3 bases at V and 2 bases at J, with 8 bases in the middle.

The receptor comes from a human donor in good health. Sequenced: CD4+ T cells from PBMCs. The chain joins TRBV5-8 to TRBJ2-5; no clear D. CDR3 bases: TGTGCCAGCAGCTCGTACGGGCAAGAGACCCAGTACTTC. Protein sequence: CASSSYGQETQYF. The variable domain in full, with the rest retrieved from reference TRBV5-8 and TRBJ2-5, is EAGVTQSPTHLIKTRGQQATLRCSPISGHTSVYWYQQALGLGLQFLLWYDEGEERNRGNFPPRFSGRQFPNYSSELNVNALELEDSALYLCASSSYGQETQYFGPGTRLLVL.